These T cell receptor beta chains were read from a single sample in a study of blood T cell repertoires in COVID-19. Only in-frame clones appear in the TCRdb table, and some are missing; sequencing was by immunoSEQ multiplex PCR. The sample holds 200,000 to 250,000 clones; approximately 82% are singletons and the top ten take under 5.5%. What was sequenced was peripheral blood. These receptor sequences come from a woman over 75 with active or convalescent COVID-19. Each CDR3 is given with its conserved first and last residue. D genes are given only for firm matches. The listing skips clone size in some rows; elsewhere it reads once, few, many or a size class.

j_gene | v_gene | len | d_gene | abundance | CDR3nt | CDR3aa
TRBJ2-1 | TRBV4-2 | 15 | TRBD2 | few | TGTGCCAGCAGCCAAGATTGGGGGGGATACAATGAGCAGTTCTTC | CASSQDWGGYNEQFF
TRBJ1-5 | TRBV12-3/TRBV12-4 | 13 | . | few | TGTGCCAGCAGTGGACAAATTAATCAGCCCCAGCATTTT | CASSGQINQPQHF
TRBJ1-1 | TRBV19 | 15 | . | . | TGTGCCAGTAGTGGATCGCGGCCTATGAGTACTGAAGCTTTCTTT | CASSGSRPMSTEAFF
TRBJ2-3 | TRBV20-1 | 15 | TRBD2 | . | TGCAGTGCTAGTCTCAGGACTAGCGCGGCAGATACGCAGTATTTT | CSASLRTSAADTQYF
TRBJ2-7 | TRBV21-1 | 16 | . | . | TGTGCCAGCAGCTCCTTGATGGCTAGTAACGGCCACGAGCAGTACTTC | CASSSLMASNGHEQYF
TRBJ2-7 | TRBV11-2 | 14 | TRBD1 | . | TGTGCCAGCAGTTCCGGGACAGGGTCCTACGAGCAGTACTTC | CASSSGTGSYEQYF
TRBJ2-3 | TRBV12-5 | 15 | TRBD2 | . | TGTGCTAGTGGTTTTAGCGGGGGGGTAACAGATACGCAGTATTTT | CASGFSGGVTDTQYF
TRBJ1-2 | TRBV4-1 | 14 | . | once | TGCGCCAGCAGCCAATCGACAGGCCCCTATGGCTACACCTTC | CASSQSTGPYGYTF
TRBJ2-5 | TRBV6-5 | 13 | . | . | TGTGCCAGCAGCCTAGGTCTGGTTGGGACCCAGTACTTC | CASSLGLVGTQYF
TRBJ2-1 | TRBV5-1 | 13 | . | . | TGCGCCAGCAGCCCTGGAGATCTACATGAGCAGTTCTTC | CASSPGDLHEQFF
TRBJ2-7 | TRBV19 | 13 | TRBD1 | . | TGTGCCAGTAGCCGAGAGGGGGCTGGCGAGCAGTACTTC | CASSREGAGEQYF
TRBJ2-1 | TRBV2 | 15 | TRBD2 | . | TGTGCCGGAAGAGGGACTAGCGGCCTACATGATGAGCAGTTCTTC | CAGRGTSGLHDEQFF
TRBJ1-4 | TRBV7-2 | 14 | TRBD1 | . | TGTGCCAGCAGCTCCGGACAGGTCGGTGAAAAACTGTTTTTT | CASSSGQVGEKLFF
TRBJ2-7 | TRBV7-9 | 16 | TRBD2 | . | TGTGCCAGCAGCTTAGCCCGGAGACTAGCGGGAGACGAGCAGTACTTC | CASSLARRLAGDEQYF
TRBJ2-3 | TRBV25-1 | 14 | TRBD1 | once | TGTGCCAGCAGCCAGACAGGGGATAAAGATACGCAGTATTTT | CASSQTGDKDTQYF
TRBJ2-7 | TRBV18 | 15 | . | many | TGTGCCAGCTCACCACCGGGTGACAGGTTCGCGAAGCAGTACTTC | CASSPPGDRFAKQYF
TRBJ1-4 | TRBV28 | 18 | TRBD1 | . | TGTGCCAGCAGTTTGCGGACAGGGTCCCCTGGGACTAATGAAAAACTGTTTTTT | CASSLRTGSPGTNEKLFF
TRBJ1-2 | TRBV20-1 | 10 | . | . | TGCAGTGCTAGTCAGGTGGGCTACACCTTC | CSASQVGYTF
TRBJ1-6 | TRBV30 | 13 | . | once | TGTGCCTGGAGAGAGACTGATAATTCACCCCTCCACTTT | CAWRETDNSPLHF
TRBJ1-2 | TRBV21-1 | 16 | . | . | TGTGCCAGCAGCAAATGCGCGGGACAGGGCCCTTATGGCTACACCTTC | CASSKCAGQGPYGYTF
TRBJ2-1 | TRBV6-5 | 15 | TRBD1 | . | TGTGCCAGCATAAGGGACAGGGTCTCCTACAATGAGCAGTTCTTC | CASIRDRVSYNEQFF
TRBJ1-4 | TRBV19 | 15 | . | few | TGTGCCAGTAAGACAGATCTTACAACTAATGAAAAACTGTTTTTT | CASKTDLTTNEKLFF
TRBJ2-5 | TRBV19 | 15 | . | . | TGTGCCAGTAGCCAAGGGACACTAGTCCAAGAGACCCAGTACTTC | CASSQGTLVQETQYF
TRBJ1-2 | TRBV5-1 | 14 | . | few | TGCGCCAGCAGCTTGGTTGGGAATACTCAGGGGTACACCTTC | CASSLVGNTQGYTF
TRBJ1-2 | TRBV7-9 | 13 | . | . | TGTGCCAGCAGCTTAAGCCCGACGGGGGGCTACACCTTC | CASSLSPTGGYTF
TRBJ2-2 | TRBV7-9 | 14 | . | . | TGTGCCAGCAGCTCGGGGGATTACACCGGGGAGCTGTTTTTT | CASSSGDYTGELFF
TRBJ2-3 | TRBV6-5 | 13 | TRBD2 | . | TGTGCCAGCAGACGGGGGGGCACAGATACGCAGTATTTT | CASRRGGTDTQYF
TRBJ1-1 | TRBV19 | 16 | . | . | TGTGCCAGTAGTCTACCTTCGGGGGGGATTAACACTGAAGCTTTCTTT | CASSLPSGGINTEAFF
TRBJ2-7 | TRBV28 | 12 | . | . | TGTGCCAGCAGTTCCCTTTACCCAGTGCAGTACTTC | CASSSLYPVQYF
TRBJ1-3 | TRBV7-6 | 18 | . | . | TGTGCCAGCAGCCCACGGAACCCTAGTTTACTCTCTGGAAACACCATATATTTT | CASSPRNPSLLSGNTIYF
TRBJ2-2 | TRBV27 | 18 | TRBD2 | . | TGTGCCAGCAGTAAGACTAGCGGGACGCACGATTTTACAGGGGAGCTGTTTTTT | CASSKTSGTHDFTGELFF
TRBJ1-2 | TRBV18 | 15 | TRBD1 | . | TGTGCCAGCTCACCACAAGGAGGACAGGGAGATGGCTACACCTTC | CASSPQGGQGDGYTF
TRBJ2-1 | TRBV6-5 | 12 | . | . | TGTGCCAGTACTACAGGGCTCAATGAGCAGTTCTTC | CASTTGLNEQFF
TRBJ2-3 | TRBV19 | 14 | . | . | TGTGCCAGTAGTCCCCGGGGGTCGACAGATACGCAGTATTTT | CASSPRGSTDTQYF
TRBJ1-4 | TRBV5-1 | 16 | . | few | TGCGCCAGCAGCTTGAATCAGTTTGCAACTAATGAAAAACTGTTTTTT | CASSLNQFATNEKLFF
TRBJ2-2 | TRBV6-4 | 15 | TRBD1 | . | TGTGCCAGCACGTCGACAGGGGGGCAGACCGGGGAGCTGTTTTTT | CASTSTGGQTGELFF
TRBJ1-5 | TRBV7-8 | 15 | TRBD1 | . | TGTGCCAGCAGCCGGGGACAGGCGGGTAATCAGCCCCAGCATTTT | CASSRGQAGNQPQHF
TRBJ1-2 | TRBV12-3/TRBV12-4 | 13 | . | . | TGTGCCAGCAGCCTCACGGGAGGACATGGCTACACCTTC | CASSLTGGHGYTF
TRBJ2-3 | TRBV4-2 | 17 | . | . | TGTGCCAGCAGCCAAGCGTTTCAAGCGGTGAGCACAGATACGCAGTATTTT | CASSQAFQAVSTDTQYF
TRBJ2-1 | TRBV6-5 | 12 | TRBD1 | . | TGTGCCAGCAGTTTCGACAGGGGGCGGCAGTTCTTC | CASSFDRGRQFF
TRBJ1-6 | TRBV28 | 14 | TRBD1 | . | TGTGCCAGCCTCCGGGACAGTGAATCTTCACCCCTCCACTTT | CASLRDSESSPLHF
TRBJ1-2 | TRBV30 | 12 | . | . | TGTGCCTGGAGCACACAGAACTATGGCTACACCTTC | CAWSTQNYGYTF
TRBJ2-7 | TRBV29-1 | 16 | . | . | TGCAGCGTTGAAGATAGGGGAGGGACAAGGACCTACGAGCAGTACTTC | CSVEDRGGTRTYEQYF
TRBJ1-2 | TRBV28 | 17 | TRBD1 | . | TGTGCCAGCAGTTCTGGACAGGGGGCTTATGTTAACTATGGCTACACCTTC | CASSSGQGAYVNYGYTF
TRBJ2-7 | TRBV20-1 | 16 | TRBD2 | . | TGCAGTGCTAGTAGGGCTAGCGGGAGGAAGGTCGACGAGCAGTACTTC | CSASRASGRKVDEQYF
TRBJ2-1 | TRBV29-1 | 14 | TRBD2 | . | TGCAGCGTTCGCGAATTGGGGGGGGGCAATGAGCAGTTCTTC | CSVRELGGGNEQFF
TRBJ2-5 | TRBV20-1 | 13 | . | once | TGCAGTGCTAGTGGCAGTCCACAAGAGACCCAGTACTTC | CSASGSPQETQYF
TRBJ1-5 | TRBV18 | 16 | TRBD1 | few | TGTGCCAGCTCACCAGGGACAGGTATTAGCAATCAGCCCCAGCATTTT | CASSPGTGISNQPQHF
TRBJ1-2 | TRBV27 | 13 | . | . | TGTGCCAGCAGTAGGGACTGGAACTATGGCTACACCTTC | CASSRDWNYGYTF
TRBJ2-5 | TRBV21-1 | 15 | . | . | TGTGCCAGCAGCAAATTGAGAGCCTCCCAAGAGACCCAGTACTTC | CASSKLRASQETQYF
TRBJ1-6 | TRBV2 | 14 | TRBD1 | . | TGTGCCAGCAGCGGGGGACAGGGGACTTCACCCCTCCACTTT | CASSGGQGTSPLHF
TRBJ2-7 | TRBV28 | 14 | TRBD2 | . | TGTGCCAGCAGTTTGACTAGCGGTTCCTACGAGCAGTACTTC | CASSLTSGSYEQYF
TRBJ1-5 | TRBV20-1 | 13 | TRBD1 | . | TGCAGTGCTAGTACAGGGGGTGATCAGCCCCAGCATTTT | CSASTGGDQPQHF
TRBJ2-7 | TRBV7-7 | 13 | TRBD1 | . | TGTGCCAGCAGCCATGACAGGGTCGGCGAGCAGTACTTC | CASSHDRVGEQYF
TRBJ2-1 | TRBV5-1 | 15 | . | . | TGCGCCAGCAGCTTGGAACAGGGCGGCTACAATGAGCAGTTCTTC | CASSLEQGGYNEQFF